This T cell receptor (beta chain) appears in the sequencing data of a study of shared T cell receptors in the human thymus. Only in-frame clones appear in the TCRdb table, and some are missing; sequencing was by immunoSEQ multiplex PCR. There are over 350,000 clones in the sample; approximately 95% occur only once, and 0.015% to 0.02% lies in the top ten. Sequencing was done on a sample of thymocytes. This sequence was found in a human donor.

The CDR3 sequence is CASSPDRGSGNTIYF. The CDR3 DNA is TGTGCCAGCAGTCCCGACAGGGGCTCTGGAAACACCATATATTTT. This chain connects TRBV28 to TRBJ1-3; 8 bases agree with TRBD1. Losses at the gene ends were 5 bases for V and 0 bases for J; bases not matched to a gene: 3. Looked up from germline, CDR1 is MDHEN and CDR2 is SYDVKM. The CDR3 has 15 amino acids.